This T cell receptor beta chain appears in the sequencing data of a study of blood T cell repertoires in COVID-19. Study-level background: PBMCs, B-cell-depleted T cells, or T cells were the source of the cDNA or gDNA that made up the material.

During active infection, Seattle patients enrolled and were then monitored through disease. This CDR3 is built from 15 residues. Losses at the gene ends were 3 bases for V and 6 bases for J; bases not matched to a gene: 6. Germline V gene sequence: CDR1 SGHRS, CDR2 YFSETQ. Profiled with immunoSEQ multiplex PCR; TCRdb holds only in-frame clones, not every one. The repertoire has about 68,000 clones, 90% to 95% of them found once; the top ten carry 2.5% to 3%. Sequencing was performed on peripheral blood. This receptor was taken from a man aged 50-59 years with COVID-19, enrolled during active disease. The chain combines TRBV5-1 with TRBJ2-3; 11 bases align to TRBD2. CDR3 nucleotide sequence: TGCGCCAGCAGCTCCCTAGCGGGAGGCTCGGATACGCAGTATTTT. Its protein product is CASSSLAGGSDTQYF.